The 3 T cell receptor beta chains below all came from one sample that was sequenced in a study of blood T cell repertoires in COVID-19. This table comes from immunoSEQ multiplex PCR, and its TCRdb copy is limited to in-frame clones, with some not included. Of 150,000 to 170,000 clones in the sample, about 89% are singletons; the top ten hold under 0.6%. Sequences were obtained from peripheral blood. The source of these receptors is a man in his forties or fifties with acute or convalescent COVID-19.

The chain uses TRBV6-5 and TRBJ1-5; TRBD1 matches at 11 bases. The trim removed 6 bases at V and 8 bases at J, leaving 9 bases unmatched. In germline, CDR1 is MNHEY, CDR2 SVGAGI. The length of the CDR3 is 15 residues. The DNA for the CDR3 is TGTGCCAGCAGCCTGGGGACAGGGGGTAGAGAGCCCCAGCATTTT. This sequence encodes CASSLGTGGREPQHF.

The rearrangement links TRBV5-4 to TRBJ2-7; D remains unclear. Germline CDR1 and CDR2: SGHNT and YYREEE (reference sequence). The V end was cut by 2 bases, the J end by 0 bases, with 6 bases between. The CDR3 length is 13 residues. The CDR3 protein is CASSFASSYEQYF. CDR3 bases: TGTGCCAGCAGCTTTGCGAGCTCCTACGAGCAGTACTTC.

The chain links TRBV15 to TRBJ2-1; 10 nucleotides agree with TRBD2. This CDR3 region has 15 residues. The ends lost 2 bases at V and 7 bases at J; junction bases unmatched: 5. Germline V gene data show CDR1 as LNHNV and CDR2 as YYDKDF (reference sequence). The CDR3 region has the DNA TGTGCCACCAGCAGATCAAGGACTAGCGGAAATGAGCAGTTCTTC. This codes for CATSRSRTSGNEQFF.